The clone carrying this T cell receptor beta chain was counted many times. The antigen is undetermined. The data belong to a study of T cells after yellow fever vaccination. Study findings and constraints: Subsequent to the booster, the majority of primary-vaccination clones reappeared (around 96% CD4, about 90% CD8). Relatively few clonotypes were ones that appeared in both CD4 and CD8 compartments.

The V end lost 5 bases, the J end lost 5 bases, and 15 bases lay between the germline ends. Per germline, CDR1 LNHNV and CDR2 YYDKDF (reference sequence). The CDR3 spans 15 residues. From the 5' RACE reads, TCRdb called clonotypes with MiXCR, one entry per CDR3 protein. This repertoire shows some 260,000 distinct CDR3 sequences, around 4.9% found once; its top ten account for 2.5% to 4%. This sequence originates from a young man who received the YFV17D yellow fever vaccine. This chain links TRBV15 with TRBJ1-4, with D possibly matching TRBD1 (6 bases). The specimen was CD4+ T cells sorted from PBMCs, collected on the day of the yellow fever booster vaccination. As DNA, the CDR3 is TGTGCCACCAGCTCACCCACAGGGTCGAATGAAAAACTGTTTTTT. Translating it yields CATSSPTGSNEKLFF. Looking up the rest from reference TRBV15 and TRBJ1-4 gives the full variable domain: DAMVIQNPRYQVTQFGKPVTLSCSQTLNHNVMYWYQQKSSQAPKLLFHYYDKDFNNEADTPDNFQSRRPNTSFCFLDIRSPGLGDTAMYLCATSSPTGSNEKLFFGSGTQLSVL.